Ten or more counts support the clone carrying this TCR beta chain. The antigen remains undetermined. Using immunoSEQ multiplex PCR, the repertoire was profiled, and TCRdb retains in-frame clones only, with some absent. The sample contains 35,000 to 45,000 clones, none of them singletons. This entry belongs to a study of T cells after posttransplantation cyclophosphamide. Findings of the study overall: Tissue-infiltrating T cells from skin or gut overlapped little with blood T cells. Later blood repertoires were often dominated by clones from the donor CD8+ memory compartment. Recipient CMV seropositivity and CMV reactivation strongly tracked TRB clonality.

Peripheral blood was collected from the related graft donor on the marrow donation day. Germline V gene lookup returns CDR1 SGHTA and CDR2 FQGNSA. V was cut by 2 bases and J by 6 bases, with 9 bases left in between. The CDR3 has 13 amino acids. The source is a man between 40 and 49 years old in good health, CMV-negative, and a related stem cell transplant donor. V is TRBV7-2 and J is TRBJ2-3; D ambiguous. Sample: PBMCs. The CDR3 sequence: CASSLQAPDTQYF. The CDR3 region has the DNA TGTGCCAGCAGCTTACAGGCGCCGGATACGCAGTATTTT.